This T cell receptor beta chain was recorded in a study of cytomegalovirus exposure and HLA in healthy donors. Study-wide results and caveats: Accurate HLA-A and HLA-B prediction from TCR beta sequences was reported for most subjects. Generally TCR sequences proved uncommon, though certain public TCRs appeared in numerous donors.

The V and J ends lost 4 bases and 4 bases respectively, with 13 bases between them. Per the germline V gene, CDR1 is MNHNS and CDR2 is SASEGT. CDR3 size: 15 residues. To note about this clone: The antigen is not known.

Primers: 60 Vbeta forward and 13 Jbeta reverse. Methods used by the authors: The authors later counted 70 million to 80 million unique TCR beta chains, approximately 10 million of them shared. Clones were read by immunoSEQ multiplex PCR, and TCRdb kept only the in-frame ones, dropping some. V and J calls plus clone size are reproduced from that table; the DNA served to infer D and trimming. This table holds 100,000 to 150,000 clones, 81% found once. The J gene is TRBJ2-2, the V gene TRBV6-1; D perhaps matches TRBD1 (5 bases). This receptor was taken from a man between 18 and 29 years old in good health and CMV-seropositive. The sample consisted of PBMCs. CDR3 in DNA: TGTGCCAGCAGTGTTACGCCAGGGTCCACCGGGGAGCTGTTTTTT. Translated: CASSVTPGSTGELFF.